The 23 T cell receptor beta chains reported below all come from one sample, sequenced in a study of breast tumors, draining lymph nodes, adjacent tissues. Axillary draining lymph nodes of breast cancer patients supplied the node samples. TCRdb reprocessed the multiplex PCR reads via MiXCR and lists one record per CDR3 protein. The table has 130,000 or so distinct CDR3 sequences, approximately 30% seen once; the top ten hold approximately 2.3%. The specimen sequenced was axillary lymph node tissue. The receptors here all came from a female donor with breast cancer. Some clones in this sample may be carry-over from other donors' samples.

In its sample, this clonotype was seen a few times. A much more abundant neighbour one base away suggests this may be a read error. The chain combines TRBV20-1 with TRBJ2-5; maybe TRBD2 (5 bases). The germline V gene has CDR1 DFQATT and CDR2 SNEGSKA (reference sequence). The CDR3 totals 11 residues. DNA of the CDR3: TGCAGTGCTAGTTCTGGGGAGACCCAGCCCTTC. This gives the protein CSASSGETQPF.

This clonotype was detected many times. This chain links TRBV12-3 or TRBV12-4 with TRBJ2-2; D call uncertain. Trimming pared 3 bases from V and 0 bases from J, leaving 11 bases between. CDR3 length: 16 amino acids. The CDR3 sequence: CASSFPPATNTGELFF. The CDR3 region has the DNA TGTGCCAGCAGTTTCCCCCCAGCTACGAACACCGGGGAGCTGTTTTTT.

This clonotype was observed many times. The rearrangement uses TRBV7-8 and TRBJ1-2; possible D gene TRBD1, 6 bases. Trimming pared 4 bases from V and 6 bases from J, leaving 15 bases between. This CDR3 region has 14 residues. Germline values: CDR1 SGHVS, CDR2 FQNEAQ. The CDR3 region has the DNA TGTGCCAGCAGCTCCGGGACATATTCTAATGGCTACACCTTC. Its translation: CASSSGTYSNGYTF.

The chain carries TRBV20-1 and TRBJ1-5, with 7 positions matching TRBD1. V dropped 2 bases and J dropped 2; count of bases not matched to a gene: 12. Germline-derived CDR1 and CDR2 are DFQATT and SNEGSKA (reference sequence). CDR3 length: 17 amino acids. The CDR3: CSARSVRGGTGNQPQHF. The CDR3 nucleotides are TGCAGTGCTAGATCCGTCAGGGGGGGGACTGGCAATCAGCCCCAGCATTTT.

Worth noting for this clonotype: It is unclear where the CDR3 begins or ends on the DNA, so no DNA is shown, and the CDR3 is as TCRdb lists it. This chain connects TRBV7-9 to TRBJ1-5; the table gives TRBD1 as D, unverified against the DNA. The germline V gene encodes CDR1 SEHNR and CDR2 FQNEAQ (reference sequence). The CDR3 sequence runs 21 residues, both termini included. Here the CDR3 reads CASSFYICSARGTEYNQPQHF.

This clonotype was found many times. The CDR3 sequence is CASSRLGGAGSETQYF. CDR3 DNA: TGCGCCAGCAGCCGGCTGGGGGGAGCGGGGTCAGAGACCCAGTACTTC. This rearrangement joins TRBV5-1 to TRBJ2-5; 7 positions match TRBD2. The germline CDR1 and CDR2 sequences are SGHRS and YFSETQ. The CDR3 runs 16 residues. The J segment lost 4 bases and the V segment lost 4 bases, leaving 13 bases of the junction unmatched.

This clonotype was recorded many times. The chain links TRBV19 to TRBJ1-4; D is ambiguous. This CDR3 spans 16 amino acids. Trimming cost V 0 bases and J 7 bases, with 15 bases left between them. Looked up from germline, CDR1 is LNHDA and CDR2 is SQIVND (reference sequence). The chain's CDR3 is CASSIDRGGFGEKLFF. The CDR3 nucleotides are TGTGCCAGTAGTATAGATCGTGGAGGGTTTGGTGAAAAACTGTTTTTT.

On this clonotype: Sequence at one end of the junction differs from germline and may be a read error. The gene calls are TRBV15 and TRBJ2-2; 8 positions agree with TRBD2. In germline, CDR1 is LNHNV, CDR2 YYDKDF (reference sequence). This CDR3 contains 18 residues. CDR3 sequence reads: CATGSLGGGLGNTGELFF. CDR3 bases: TGTGCCACCGGCAGCTTGGGCGGGGGGCTAGGGAACACCGGGGAGCTGTTTTTT.

The chain uses TRBV5-1 and TRBJ1-4; TRBD1 agrees at 8 bases. J was trimmed by 7 bases and V by 0 bases; bases with no gene match: 2. Germline V lookup: CDR1 SGHRS, CDR2 YFSETQ. This CDR3 region has 14 residues. For the CDR3, the DNA is TGCGCCAGCAGCTTGGGACAGGGGACTGAAAAACTGTTTTTT. Translated: CASSLGQGTEKLFF.

There are many counts of this clonotype. V is TRBV27 and J is TRBJ1-3; possible D gene TRBD1, 5 bases. V was cut by 5 bases and J by 3 bases, with 11 bases left in between. The CDR3 totals 14 residues. Germline V gene data show CDR1 as MNHEY and CDR2 as SMNVEV (reference sequence). The CDR3 region is CASSPQGNGNTIYF. Written as DNA, the CDR3 is TGTGCCAGCAGTCCGCAGGGAAATGGAAACACCATATATTTT.

Comment on this clonotype: One junction end disagrees with the germline gene, perhaps due to a read error. The gene calls are TRBV2 and TRBJ1-1; D unresolved. CDR3 length: 15 amino acids. Germline CDR1 is SNHLY and CDR2 is FYNNEI. The CDR3 spells CASTNRETMNTEAVF. In DNA, the CDR3 is TGTGCCAGCACCAATAGGGAGACAATGAACACTGAAGCTGTCTTT.

Many counts were recorded for this clonotype. The genes are TRBV20-1 and TRBJ1-2; no definite D call. Trimming took 5 bases from V and 0 from J, leaving 7 bases between them. Germline CDR1 and CDR2: DFQATT and SNEGSKA (reference sequence). The CDR3 spans 12 residues. The chain's CDR3 is CSADTANYGYTF. CDR3 coding DNA: TGCAGTGCTGACACAGCTAACTATGGCTACACCTTC.

Ten or more counts support this clonotype. The chain is built from TRBV2 and TRBJ1-3, with D possibly TRBD1 on 6 matching bases. The germline V gene encodes CDR1 SNHLY and CDR2 FYNNEI. V lost 6 bases and J lost 5, with 14 bases in between. This CDR3 has 14 residues. CDR3 in amino acids: CASRGGQSRNTIYF. CDR3 nucleotide sequence: TGTGCCAGCAGGGGTGGACAGAGCCGAAACACCATATATTTT.

This clonotype was counted ten times or more. J is TRBJ2-3 and V is TRBV7-6; no firm D call. The CDR3 length is 12 residues. Germline values: CDR1 SGHVS, CDR2 FNYEAQ. Trimming left V 4 bases short and J 8 bases short, with 10 bases between. CDR3 amino acids: CASSSDQSTQYF. As DNA, the CDR3 is TGTGCCAGCAGCTCGGACCAGAGTACGCAGTATTTT.

This clonotype was seen at least ten times. The V gene is TRBV5-1, the J gene TRBJ2-7; D is unresolved. V was pared by 0 bases and J by 3 bases, with 7 bases between. This CDR3 has 13 amino acids. CDR1 is SGHRS and CDR2 is YFSETQ in the germline V gene. CDR3 DNA sequence: TGCGCCAGCAGCTTGGATGATCACTACGAGCAGTACTTC. Protein: CASSLDDHYEQYF. Full variable domain (remainder filled in from reference TRBV5-1 and TRBJ2-7): KAGVTQTPRYLIKTRGQQVTLSCSPISGHRSVSWYQQTPGQGLQFLFEYFSETQRNKGNFPGRFSGRQFSNSRSEMNVSTLELGDSALYLCASSLDDHYEQYFGPGTRLTVT.

This clonotype has at least ten counts. V and J are TRBV19 and TRBJ2-5; D possibly corresponds to TRBD2 (5 bases). There are 13 residues in the CDR3. Germline assignment: CDR1 LNHDA and CDR2 SQIVND (reference sequence). V was trimmed by 4 bases and J by 4 bases, leaving 10 bases between them. CDR3 amino acids: CASSNQRAETQYF. Here the CDR3 DNA reads TGTGCCAGTAGTAACCAGAGGGCAGAGACCCAGTACTTC. The full variable domain, rest sourced from reference TRBV19 and TRBJ2-5, is DGGITQSPKYLFRKEGQNVTLSCEQNLNHDAMYWYRQDPGQGLRLIYYSQIVNDFQKGDIAEGYSVSREKKESFPLTVTSAQKNPTAFYLCASSNQRAETQYFGPGTRLLVL.

This clonotype was seen ten or more times. This sequence joins TRBV5-1 and TRBJ1-5; TRBD1 might be the D (5 bases). V lost 4 bases to trimming and J lost 3 bases, with 14 bases between them. The CDR3 is 15 residues long. Germline values: CDR1 SGHRS, CDR2 YFSETQ. In DNA form, the CDR3 reads TGCGCCAGCAGCCCCTACGTCGGGACCAATCAGCCCCAGCATTTT. It translates to CASSPYVGTNQPQHF.

This clonotype was seen many times. The gene calls are TRBV11-2 and TRBJ2-7; unclear D gene. Trimming removed 1 base at V and 3 bases at J, with 7 bases between. Germline V CDR1 and CDR2: SGHAT, FQNNGV. The CDR3 sequence is 13 residues long. The CDR3 DNA follows: TGTGCCAGCAGCTTAGGGCTGATCTACGAGCAGTACGTC. The encoded protein is CASSLGLIYEQYV.

V is TRBV6-2 or TRBV6-3 and J is TRBJ2-3; TRBD1 might be the D (5 bases). The CDR3 has 15 amino acids. The germline gives CDR1 MNHEY, CDR2 SVGEGT. Trimming cost V 5 bases and J 4 bases, with 16 bases left between them. CDR3 bases: TGTGCCAGCAGTCGACAGTCAGTTTCGTCAGATACGCAGTATTTT. This encodes CASSRQSVSSDTQYF.

Regarding this clonotype: At one end, the junction sequence differs from germline, possibly due to a read error. The V gene is TRBV7-9, the J gene TRBJ1-2; D is unclear. The CDR3 covers 11 residues. Germline CDR1 SEHNR, CDR2 FQNEAQ (reference sequence). The DNA of the CDR3 is TGTGCCGGCAGTATGGGGTATGGCTACACCTTC. Its protein is CAGSMGYGYTF. Full variable domain (remainder filled in from reference TRBV7-9 and TRBJ1-2): DTGVSQNPRHKITKRGQNVTFRCDPISEHNRLYWYRQTLGQGPEFLTYFQNEAQLEKSRLLSDRFSAERPKGSFSTLEIQRTEQGDSAMYLCAGSMGYGYTFGSGTRLTVV.

The V call is TRBV2, the J call TRBJ1-1; D gene uncertain. There are 12 residues in the CDR3. Germline V gene sequence: CDR1 SNHLY, CDR2 FYNNEI. The germline V and J ends were trimmed by 7 bases and 0 bases, with 6 bases remaining between them. The CDR3 bases are TGTGCCAGCAAGAGTATGAACACTGAAGCTTTCTTT. Translating it yields CASKSMNTEAFF. The full variable domain, rest sourced from reference TRBV2 and TRBJ1-1, is EPEVTQTPSHQVTQMGQEVILRCVPISNHLYFYWYRQILGQKVEFLVSFYNNEISEKSEIFDDQFSVERPDGSNFTLKIRSTKLEDSAMYFCASKSMNTEAFFGQGTRLTVV.

This clonotype has at least ten counts. The chain couples TRBV27 to TRBJ2-7, with D perhaps TRBD1 (6 bases). The V end lost 5 bases, the J end lost 2 bases, and 16 bases lay between the germline ends. Germline V gene sequence: CDR1 MNHEY, CDR2 SMNVEV (reference sequence). There are 15 residues in the CDR3. CDR3 DNA sequence: TGTGCCAGCAGTCTACGCAGGGGTGGGCCCTACGAGCAGTACTTC. The encoded protein is CASSLRRGGPYEQYF.

This clonotype turned up a few times. A much more abundant neighbour one base away suggests this may be a read error. The chain is built from TRBV9 and TRBJ2-5; 8 positions match TRBD1. The CDR3 covers 15 residues. Germline V gene data show CDR1 as SGDLS and CDR2 as YYNGEE. The CDR3 coding sequence is TGTGCCAGCAGCTTACAGCAGGGGGCCAAAGAGACCCCGTACTTC. Protein product: CASSLQQGAKETPYF.